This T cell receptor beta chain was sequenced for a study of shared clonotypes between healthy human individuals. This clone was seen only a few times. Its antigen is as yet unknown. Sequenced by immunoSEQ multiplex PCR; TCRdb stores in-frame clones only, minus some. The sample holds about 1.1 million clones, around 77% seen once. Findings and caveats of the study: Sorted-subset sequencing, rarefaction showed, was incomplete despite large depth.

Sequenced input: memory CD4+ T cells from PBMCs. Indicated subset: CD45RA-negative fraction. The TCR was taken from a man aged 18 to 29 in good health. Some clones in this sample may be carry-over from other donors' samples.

The CDR3 protein is CASSLASGNSGTQYF. The CDR3 nucleotides read TGTGCCAGCAGCTTAGCTAGCGGGAACAGTGGTACGCAGTATTTT. The J gene is TRBJ2-3, the V gene TRBV7-2, with TRBD2 matching over 8 bases. CDR1 SGHTA and CDR2 FQGNSA come from the germline V gene. Trimming took 0 bases from V and 8 from J; bases not matched to a gene: 7. There are 15 residues in the CDR3.